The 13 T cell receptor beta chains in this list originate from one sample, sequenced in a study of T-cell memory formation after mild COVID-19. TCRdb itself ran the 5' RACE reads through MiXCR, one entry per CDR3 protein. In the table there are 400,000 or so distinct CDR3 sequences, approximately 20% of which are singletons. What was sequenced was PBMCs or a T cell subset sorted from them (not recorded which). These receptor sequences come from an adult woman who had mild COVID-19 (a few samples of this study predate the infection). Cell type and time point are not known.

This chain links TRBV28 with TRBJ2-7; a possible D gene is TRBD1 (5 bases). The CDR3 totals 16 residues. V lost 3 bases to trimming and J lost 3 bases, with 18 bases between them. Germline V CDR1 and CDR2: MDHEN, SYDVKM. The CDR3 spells CASSFDWTRLLYEQYF. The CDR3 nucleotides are TGTGCCAGCAGTTTCGACTGGACACGGTTACTCTACGAGCAGTACTTC.

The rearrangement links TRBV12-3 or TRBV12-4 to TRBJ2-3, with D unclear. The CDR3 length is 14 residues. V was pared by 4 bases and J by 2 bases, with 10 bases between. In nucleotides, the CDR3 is TGTGCCAGCAGTTCCGGACCCTACACAGATACGCAGTATTTT. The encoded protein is CASSSGPYTDTQYF.

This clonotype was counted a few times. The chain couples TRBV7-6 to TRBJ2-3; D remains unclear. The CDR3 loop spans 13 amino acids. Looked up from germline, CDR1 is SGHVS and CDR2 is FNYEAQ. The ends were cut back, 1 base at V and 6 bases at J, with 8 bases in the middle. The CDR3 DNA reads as TGTGCCAGCAGCTTAGAATTCGTGGATACGCAGTATTTT. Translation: CASSLEFVDTQYF.

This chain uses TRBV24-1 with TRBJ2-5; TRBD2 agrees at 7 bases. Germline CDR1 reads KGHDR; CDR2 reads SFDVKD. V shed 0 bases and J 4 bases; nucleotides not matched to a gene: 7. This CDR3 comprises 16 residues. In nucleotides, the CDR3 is TGTGCCACCAGTGATTTGTCGGGGTCGGGAGGAGAGACCCAGTACTTC. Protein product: CATSDLSGSGGETQYF.

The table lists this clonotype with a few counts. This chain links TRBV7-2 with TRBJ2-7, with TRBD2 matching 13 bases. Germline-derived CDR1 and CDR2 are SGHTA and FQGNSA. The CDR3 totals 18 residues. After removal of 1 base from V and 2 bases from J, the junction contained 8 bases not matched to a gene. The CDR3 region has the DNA TGTGCCAGCAGCTTAGGGGCAACTAGCGGGAGGGCCGCCTACGAGCAGTACTTC. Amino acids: CASSLGATSGRAAYEQYF.

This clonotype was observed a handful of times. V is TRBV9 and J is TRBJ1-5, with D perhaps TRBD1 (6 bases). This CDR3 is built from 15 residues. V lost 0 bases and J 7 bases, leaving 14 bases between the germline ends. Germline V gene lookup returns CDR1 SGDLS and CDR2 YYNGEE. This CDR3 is CASSVGTGQGQPQHF. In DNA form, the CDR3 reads TGTGCCAGCAGCGTAGGAACAGGGCAGGGACAGCCCCAGCATTTT.

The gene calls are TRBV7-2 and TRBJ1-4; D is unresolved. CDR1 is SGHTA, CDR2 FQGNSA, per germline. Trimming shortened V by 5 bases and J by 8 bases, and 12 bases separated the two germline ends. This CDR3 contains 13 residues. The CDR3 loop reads CASSPYTGEKLFF. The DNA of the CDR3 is TGTGCCAGCAGCCCCTATACGGGGGAAAAACTGTTTTTT. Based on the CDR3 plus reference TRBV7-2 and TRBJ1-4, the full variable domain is GAGVSQSPSNKVTEKGKDVELRCDPISGHTALYWYRQSLGQGLEFLIYFQGNSAPDKSGLPSDRFSAERTGGSVSTLTIQRTQQEDSAVYLCASSPYTGEKLFFGSGTQLSVL.

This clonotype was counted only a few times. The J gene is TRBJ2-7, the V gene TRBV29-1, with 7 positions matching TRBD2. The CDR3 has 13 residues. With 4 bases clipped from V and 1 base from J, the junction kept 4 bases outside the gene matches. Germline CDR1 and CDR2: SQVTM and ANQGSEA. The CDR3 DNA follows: TGCAGCGTTGTGGCGGGAGCGTCCTACGAGCAGTACTTC. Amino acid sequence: CSVVAGASYEQYF.

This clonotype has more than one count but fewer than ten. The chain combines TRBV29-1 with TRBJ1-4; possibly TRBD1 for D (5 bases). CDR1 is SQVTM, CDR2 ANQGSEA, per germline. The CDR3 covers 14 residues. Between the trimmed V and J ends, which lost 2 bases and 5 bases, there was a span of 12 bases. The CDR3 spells CSVEPRGRNEKLFF. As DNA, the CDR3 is TGCAGCGTTGAACCGAGGGGTAGGAATGAAAAACTGTTTTTT.

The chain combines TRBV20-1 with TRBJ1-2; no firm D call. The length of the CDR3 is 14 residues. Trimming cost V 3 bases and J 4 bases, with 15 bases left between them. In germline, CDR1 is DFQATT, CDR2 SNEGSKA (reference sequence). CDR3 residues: CSASGRGPGYGYTF. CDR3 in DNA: TGCAGTGCTAGCGGCCGAGGGCCTGGCTATGGCTACACCTTC.

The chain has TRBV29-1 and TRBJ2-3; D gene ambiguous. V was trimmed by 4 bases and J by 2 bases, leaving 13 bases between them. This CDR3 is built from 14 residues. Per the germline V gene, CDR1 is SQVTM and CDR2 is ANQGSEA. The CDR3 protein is CSVARQTDTDTQYF. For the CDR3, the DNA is TGCAGCGTTGCCCGTCAGACTGACACAGATACGCAGTATTTT.

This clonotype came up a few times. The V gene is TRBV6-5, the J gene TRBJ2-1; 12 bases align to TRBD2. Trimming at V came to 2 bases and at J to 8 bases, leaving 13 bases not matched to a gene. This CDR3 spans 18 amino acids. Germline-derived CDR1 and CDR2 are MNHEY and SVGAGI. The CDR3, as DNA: TGTGCCAGCAGTTACAGAGGGGTTACTAGCGGGGGGCGCGATGAGCAGTTCTTC. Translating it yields CASSYRGVTSGGRDEQFF.

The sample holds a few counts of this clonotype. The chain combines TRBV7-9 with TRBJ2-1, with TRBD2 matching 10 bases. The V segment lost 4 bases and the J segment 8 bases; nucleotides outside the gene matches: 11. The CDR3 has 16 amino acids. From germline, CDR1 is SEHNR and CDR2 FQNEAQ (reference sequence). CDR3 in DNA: TGTGCCAGCAGCTCGCTAGGGAGCGGGGGGGCCGATGAGCAGTTCTTC. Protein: CASSSLGSGGADEQFF.